This T cell receptor (beta chain) was documented in a study of T-cell memory formation after mild COVID-19. Study-level points and caveats: Contracting clones from day 15 to 85 had balanced CD4/CD8; later expanders favoured CD4+.

Sample barcodes and UMIs were carried by the TCR alpha and TCR beta cDNA libraries that 5'RACE generated with constant-segment primers. TCRdb passed the 5' RACE reads through MiXCR, listing each CDR3 protein once. The data show approximately 150,000 distinct CDR3 sequences, with about 5.7% seen just once and just over 2% held by the top ten. The sample holds many counts of this clonotype. Its antigen is as yet unknown. This CDR3 has 12 residues. The V and J ends lost 0 bases and 14 bases respectively, with 16 bases between them. Per the germline V gene, CDR1 is DFQATT and CDR2 is SNEGSKA (reference sequence).

The receptor was derived from an adult woman who had mild COVID-19 (a few samples of this study predate the infection). Cell type and time point are not known. Sequenced material: PBMCs or a T cell subset sorted from them (not recorded which). The rearrangement links TRBV20-1 to TRBJ1-1; D ambiguous. CDR3: CSARDQIEFGFF. DNA for the CDR3: TGCAGTGCTAGAGATCAGATCGAGTTTGGGTTCTTT.